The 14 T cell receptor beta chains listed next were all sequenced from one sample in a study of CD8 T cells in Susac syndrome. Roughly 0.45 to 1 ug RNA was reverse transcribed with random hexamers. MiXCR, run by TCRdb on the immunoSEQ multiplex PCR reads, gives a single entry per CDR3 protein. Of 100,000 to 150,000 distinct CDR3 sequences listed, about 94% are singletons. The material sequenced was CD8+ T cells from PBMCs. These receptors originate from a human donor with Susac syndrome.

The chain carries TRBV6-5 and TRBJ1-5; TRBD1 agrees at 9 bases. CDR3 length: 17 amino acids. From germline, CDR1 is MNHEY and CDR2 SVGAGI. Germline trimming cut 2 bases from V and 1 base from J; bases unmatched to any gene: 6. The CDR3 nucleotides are TGTGCCAGCAGTTACCCGGGACAGGGATTGAGCAATCAGCCCCAGCATTTT. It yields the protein CASSYPGQGLSNQPQHF.

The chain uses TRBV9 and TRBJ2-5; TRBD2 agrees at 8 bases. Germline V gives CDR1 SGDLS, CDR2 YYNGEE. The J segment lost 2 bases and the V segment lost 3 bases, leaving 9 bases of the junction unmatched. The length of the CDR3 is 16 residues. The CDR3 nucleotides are TGTGCCAGCAGCGCTTCTAGCGGGTTAGCGCAAGAGACCCAGTACTTC. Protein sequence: CASSASSGLAQETQYF.

The CDR3 reads CASSLTSGIYNEQFF. CDR3 nucleotide sequence: TGTGCCAGCAGCCTTACTAGCGGGATCTACAATGAGCAGTTCTTC. The rearrangement joins TRBV27 to TRBJ2-1, with 10 bases that match TRBD2. This CDR3 is 15 amino acids long. V dropped 6 bases and J dropped 3; count of bases not matched to a gene: 5. Per the germline V gene, CDR1 is MNHEY and CDR2 is SMNVEV (reference sequence).

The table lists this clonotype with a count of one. CDR3 DNA sequence: TGTGCCAGCAGCATGTCCCTAGCGGAAGAGACCCAGTACTTC. Its protein product is CASSMSLAEETQYF. The chain employs TRBV12-3 or TRBV12-4 and TRBJ2-5; TRBD2 aligns across 7 bases. V lost 6 bases and J lost 3; bases outside the gene matches: 7. The CDR3 consists of 14 residues.

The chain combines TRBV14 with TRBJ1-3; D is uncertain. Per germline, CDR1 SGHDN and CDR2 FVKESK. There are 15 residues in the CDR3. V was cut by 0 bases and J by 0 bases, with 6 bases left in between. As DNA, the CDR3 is TGTGCCAGCAGCCAAGAATCCGTCTCTGGAAACACCATATATTTT. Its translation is CASSQESVSGNTIYF.

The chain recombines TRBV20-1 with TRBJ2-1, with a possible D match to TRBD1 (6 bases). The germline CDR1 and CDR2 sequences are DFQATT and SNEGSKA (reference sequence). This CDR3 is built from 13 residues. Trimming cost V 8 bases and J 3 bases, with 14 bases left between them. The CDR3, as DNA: TGCAGTCCAAAACGGGACAACTACAATGAGCAGTTCTTC. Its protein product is CSPKRDNYNEQFF.

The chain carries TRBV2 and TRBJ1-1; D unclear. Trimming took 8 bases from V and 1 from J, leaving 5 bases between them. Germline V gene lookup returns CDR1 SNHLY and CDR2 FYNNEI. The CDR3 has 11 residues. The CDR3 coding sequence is TGTGCCAGCGGTTGGAACACTGAAGCTTTCTTT. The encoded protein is CASGWNTEAFF.

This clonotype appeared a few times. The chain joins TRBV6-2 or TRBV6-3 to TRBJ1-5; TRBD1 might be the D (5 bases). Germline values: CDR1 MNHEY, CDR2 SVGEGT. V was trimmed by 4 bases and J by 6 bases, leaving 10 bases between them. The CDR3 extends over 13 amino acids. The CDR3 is CASSSWGFQPQHF. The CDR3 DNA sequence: TGTGCCAGCAGTTCTTGGGGGTTTCAGCCCCAGCATTTT.

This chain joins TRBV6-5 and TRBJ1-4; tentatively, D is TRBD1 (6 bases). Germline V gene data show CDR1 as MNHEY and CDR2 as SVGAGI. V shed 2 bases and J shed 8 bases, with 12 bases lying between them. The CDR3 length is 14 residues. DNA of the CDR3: TGTGCCAGCAGTTACGGGGGCTTTGACGAAAAACTGTTTTTT. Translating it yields CASSYGGFDEKLFF.

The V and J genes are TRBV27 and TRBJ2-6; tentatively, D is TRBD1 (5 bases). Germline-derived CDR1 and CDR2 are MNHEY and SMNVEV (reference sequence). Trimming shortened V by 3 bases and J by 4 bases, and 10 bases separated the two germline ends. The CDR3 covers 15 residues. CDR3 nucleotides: TGTGCCAGCAGTTTCACAGGATCCGGGGCCAACGTCCTGACTTTC. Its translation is CASSFTGSGANVLTF.

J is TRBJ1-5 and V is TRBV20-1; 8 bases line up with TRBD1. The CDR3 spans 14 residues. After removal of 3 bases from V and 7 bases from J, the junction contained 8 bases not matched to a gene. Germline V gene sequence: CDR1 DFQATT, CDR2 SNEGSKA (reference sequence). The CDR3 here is CSASQDREWQPQHF. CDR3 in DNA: TGCAGTGCTAGCCAGGACAGGGAATGGCAGCCCCAGCATTTT.

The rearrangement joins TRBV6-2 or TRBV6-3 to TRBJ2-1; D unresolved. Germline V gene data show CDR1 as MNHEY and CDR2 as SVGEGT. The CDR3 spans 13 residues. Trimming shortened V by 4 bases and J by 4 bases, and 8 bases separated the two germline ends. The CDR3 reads CASSLQSYNEQFF. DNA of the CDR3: TGTGCCAGCAGTTTACAAAGTTACAATGAGCAGTTCTTC.

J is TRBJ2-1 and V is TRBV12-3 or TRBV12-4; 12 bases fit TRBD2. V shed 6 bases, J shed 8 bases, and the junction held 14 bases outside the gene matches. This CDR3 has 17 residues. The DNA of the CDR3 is TGTGCCAGCAGCGGGGGGCTAGCGGGAGGGTCCTTCTATGAGCAGTTCTTC. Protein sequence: CASSGGLAGGSFYEQFF.

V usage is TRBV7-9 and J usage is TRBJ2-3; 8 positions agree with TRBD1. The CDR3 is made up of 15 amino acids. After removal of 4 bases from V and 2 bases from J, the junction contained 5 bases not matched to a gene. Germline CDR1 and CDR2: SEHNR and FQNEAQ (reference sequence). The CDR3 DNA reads TGTGCCAGCAGCTCCCTGACAGGGGACACAGATACGCAGTATTTT. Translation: CASSSLTGDTDTQYF.